This is a list of T cell receptor beta chains from one sample in a study of T cell responses to AZD1222 COVID-19 vaccine. Repertoires were generated with immunoSEQ multiplex PCR, while TCRdb's copy carries only in-frame clones and drops some. Altogether approximately 140,000 clones are present, roughly 90% being singletons, with the ten largest covering about 2.7%. Sample: peripheral blood, taken on day 0 of AZD1222 vaccination. All receptors derive from an adult in good health. Each CDR3 is given with its conserved first and last residue.

V gene: TRBV11-2
J gene: TRBJ1-6
CDR3 protein: CASSLRGLEPLHF

V gene: TRBV4-2
J gene: TRBJ2-1
CDR3 protein: CASSQESGLAGGNEQFF

V gene: TRBV5-6
J gene: TRBJ1-2
CDR3 protein: CASSSTGSVNYGYTF

V gene: TRBV20-1
J gene: TRBJ2-1
CDR3 protein: CSASSGGRAYNEQFF

V gene: TRBV28
J gene: TRBJ2-7
CDR3 protein: CASSQLKGSRAYEQYF

V gene: TRBV5-6
J gene: TRBJ2-3
CDR3 protein: CASSYRAGGADTQYF

V gene: TRBV28
J gene: TRBJ2-5
CDR3 protein: CASSLEYQETQYF

V gene: TRBV4-3
J gene: TRBJ2-3
CDR3 protein: CASSQDQGTDTQYF

V gene: TRBV18
J gene: TRBJ1-1
CDR3 protein: CASSPGPALTEAFF

V gene: TRBV7-9
J gene: TRBJ1-2
CDR3 protein: CASSELDRNPYGYTF

V gene: TRBV5-1
J gene: TRBJ2-7
CDR3 protein: CASSPRGFGGGGEQYF

V gene: TRBV4-2
J gene: TRBJ1-2
CDR3 protein: CASSPDKGNYGYTF

V gene: TRBV18
J gene: TRBJ2-7
CDR3 protein: CASSTASRGTSGSYEQYF

V gene: TRBV28
J gene: TRBJ2-7
CDR3 protein: CASTLGGTLEQYF

V gene: TRBV5-6
J gene: TRBJ1-3
CDR3 protein: CASSLTGDSGNTIYF

V gene: TRBV6-2/TRBV6-3
J gene: TRBJ2-7
CDR3 protein: CASSYSPTRLAGGSGSYEQYF

V gene: TRBV5-6
J gene: TRBJ2-2
CDR3 protein: CASSLGGFDTGELFF

V gene: TRBV28
J gene: TRBJ1-1
CDR3 protein: CASSSQDTATEAFF

V gene: TRBV4-1
J gene: TRBJ2-3
CDR3 protein: CASSQDTGTDTQYF

V gene: TRBV5-4
J gene: TRBJ2-1
CDR3 protein: CASSLVLLAGYNEQFF

V gene: TRBV6-5
J gene: TRBJ1-2
CDR3 protein: CASSPEGVPYGYTF

V gene: TRBV4-3
J gene: TRBJ1-6
CDR3 protein: CASSQEKDYNSPLHF

V gene: TRBV12-5
J gene: TRBJ2-7
CDR3 protein: CASGPRTGGYEQYF

V gene: TRBV5-6
J gene: TRBJ2-7
CDR3 protein: CASSVTGLYYEQYF

V gene: TRBV12-3/TRBV12-4
J gene: TRBJ2-1
CDR3 protein: CASSPGMHEQFF